One T cell receptor beta chain is described in this entry. Antigen specificity is unknown. A much larger clone is a single base away; this may be a read error. Germline V lookup: CDR1 SGHAT, CDR2 FQNNGV. This CDR3 region has 15 residues. The sample belongs to a study of CD8+CD57+ T cells in acquired aplastic anemia. Whole-study context: Healthy-donor CD4+ cells averaged approximately 11 million reads.

The template used for profiling TCR beta VDJ and CDR3 was genomic DNA. TCRdb recomputed calls from the reads with MiXCR, one row per CDR3 protein. The sample carries some 180,000 distinct CDR3 sequences, roughly half recorded once. Overall study results and limits: Both patients and controls carried the same twenty-nine CD8+ CDR3 sequences.

The rearrangement links TRBV11-2 to TRBJ2-1, with TRBD2 as a possible D gene (5 bases). Material for sequencing was sorted CD4+, CD8+, or CD8+CD57+ T cells (not recorded which) from PBMCs. This clonotype originated in a human donor in good health. The CDR3 nucleotides read TGTGCCAGCAGCCGATCACTAGGGCCCTACAATGAGCAGCTCTTC. It encodes CASSRSLGPYNEQLF.